This T cell receptor (beta chain) emerged from a study of T-cell memory formation after mild COVID-19. TCRdb itself ran the 5' RACE reads through MiXCR, one entry per CDR3 protein. The repertoire holds 350,000 to 450,000 distinct CDR3 sequences, with about 24% as singletons. This CDR3 has 14 residues. Germline CDR1 LGHNA, CDR2 YSLEER. V was shortened by 5 bases and J by 5 bases, with 15 bases between the two germline ends. The TCR was taken from an adult woman who had mild COVID-19 (a few samples of this study predate the infection). Cell type and time point are not known. The J gene is TRBJ1-2, the V gene TRBV4-3; D perhaps matches TRBD1 (5 bases). The sequenced material came from PBMCs or a T cell subset sorted from them (not recorded which). The DNA of the CDR3 is TGCGCCAGCAGCAGTTCTGTTGGGGGGTATGGCTACACCTTC. Protein product: CASSSSVGGYGYTF.